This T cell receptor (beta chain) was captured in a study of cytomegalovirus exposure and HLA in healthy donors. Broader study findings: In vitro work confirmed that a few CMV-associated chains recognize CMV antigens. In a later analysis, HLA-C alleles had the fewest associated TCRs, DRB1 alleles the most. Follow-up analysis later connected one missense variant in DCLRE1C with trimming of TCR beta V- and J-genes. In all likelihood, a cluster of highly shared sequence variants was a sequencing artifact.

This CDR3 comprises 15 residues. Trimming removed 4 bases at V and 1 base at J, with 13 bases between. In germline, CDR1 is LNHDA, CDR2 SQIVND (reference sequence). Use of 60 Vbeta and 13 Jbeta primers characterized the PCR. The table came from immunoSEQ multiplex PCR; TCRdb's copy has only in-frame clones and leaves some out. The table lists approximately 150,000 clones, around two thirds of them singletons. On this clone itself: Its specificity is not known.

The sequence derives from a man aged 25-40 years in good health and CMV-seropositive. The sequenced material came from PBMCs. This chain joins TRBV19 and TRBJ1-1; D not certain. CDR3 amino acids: CASSTTNGGNTEAFF. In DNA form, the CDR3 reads TGTGCCAGTAGTACAACAAACGGAGGGAACACTGAAGCTTTCTTT.